Following are 8 T cell receptor beta chains from one sample sequenced in a study of shared clonotypes between healthy human individuals. Sequencing was performed with immunoSEQ multiplex PCR; in TCRdb, only in-frame clones are kept and a portion is missing. Here the sample spans about 2.3 million clones, roughly 93% being singletons. The sample consisted of naive CD4+ T cells from PBMCs. Indicated subset: CD45RA+ positively selected. The receptors stem from a man younger than 35 in good health. Some clones in this sample may be carry-over from other donors' samples.

This chain links TRBV28 with TRBJ2-1; TRBD1 or TRBD2 may be the D gene (6 bases each). This CDR3 contains 14 residues. The V end was cut by 9 bases, the J end by 3 bases, with 15 bases between. CDR1 is MDHEN and CDR2 is SYDVKM in the germline V gene. CDR3 in DNA: TGTGCCAGTGCACGGGGGCGTGACTACAATGAGCAGTTCTTC. This codes for CASARGRDYNEQFF.

The chain uses TRBV28 and TRBJ1-1; 8 bases align to TRBD1. This CDR3 region has 14 residues. Per the germline V gene, CDR1 is MDHEN and CDR2 is SYDVKM. With 5 bases clipped from V and 4 bases from J, the junction kept 6 bases outside the gene matches. The DNA of the CDR3 is TGTGCCAGCAGTCCCGGACAGGGAACCACTGAAGCTTTCTTT. Its translation is CASSPGQGTTEAFF. Full variable domain (remainder filled in from reference TRBV28 and TRBJ1-1): DVKVTQSSRYLVKRTGEKVFLECVQDMDHENMFWYRQDPGLGLRLIYFSYDVKMKEKGDIPEGYSVSREKKERFSLILESASTNQTSMYLCASSPGQGTTEAFFGQGTRLTVV.

The rearrangement uses TRBV2 and TRBJ2-7; 14 bases fit TRBD2. Germline-derived CDR1 and CDR2 are SNHLY and FYNNEI. This CDR3 has 14 residues. Trimming cost V 11 bases and J 3 bases; bases outside gene matches: 6. The CDR3 sequence: CARGTSGSYYEQYF. For the CDR3, the DNA is TGTGCCCGCGGGACTAGCGGGAGTTACTACGAGCAGTACTTC. The variable domain in full, with the rest retrieved from reference TRBV2 and TRBJ2-7, is EPEVTQTPSHQVTQMGQEVILRCVPISNHLYFYWYRQILGQKVEFLVSFYNNEISEKSEIFDDQFSVERPDGSNFTLKIRSTKLEDSAMYFCARGTSGSYYEQYFGPGTRLTVT.

Concerning this clone: This CDR3 is also generated by other DNA sequences in the sample. J is TRBJ2-7 and V is TRBV7-2, with a possible D match to TRBD1 (6 bases). The CDR3 runs 14 residues. The germline gives CDR1 SGHTA, CDR2 FQGNSA. Trimming cost V 3 bases and J 3 bases, with 12 bases left between them. The CDR3 DNA reads TGTGCCAGCAGCTTGGGGGCAGGGAGCTACGAGCAGTACTTC. Translated: CASSLGAGSYEQYF. Supplemented by reference TRBV7-2 and TRBJ2-7, the full variable domain reads GAGVSQSPSNKVTEKGKDVELRCDPISGHTALYWYRQSLGQGLEFLIYFQGNSAPDKSGLPSDRFSAERTGGSVSTLTIQRTQQEDSAVYLCASSLGAGSYEQYFGPGTRLTVT.

The chain couples TRBV11-2 to TRBJ2-1; 7 positions match TRBD1. This CDR3 has 15 amino acids. V was pared by 4 bases and J by 7 bases, with 10 bases of the junction left unmatched. CDR1 is SGHAT, CDR2 FQNNGV, per germline. Here the CDR3 DNA reads TGTGCCAGCAGCTCCTTCTCGGACAGGAGGAATGAGCAGTTCTTC. It translates to CASSSFSDRRNEQFF.

The chain links TRBV5-6 to TRBJ2-1, with D unclear. This CDR3 is built from 15 residues. Between the trimmed V and J ends, which lost 3 bases and 2 bases, there was a span of 12 bases. Germline CDR1 SGHDT, CDR2 YYEEEE. In DNA form, the CDR3 reads TGTGCCAGCAGCTGGAAGTACTTCCCCTACAATGAGCAGTTCTTC. Its protein product is CASSWKYFPYNEQFF.

The rearrangement links TRBV6-5 to TRBJ1-2; D uncertain. CDR1 and CDR2 from the germline V gene are MNHEY and SVGAGI. CDR3 size: 13 residues. V lost 6 bases, J lost 7 bases, and 15 bases lay in between. The CDR3 nucleotides read TGTGCCAGCAGCCCCGGGCTGGGTAGTGGCTACACCTTC. It yields the protein CASSPGLGSGYTF.

The chain is built from TRBV28 and TRBJ1-1; possibly TRBD1 for D (5 bases). Per the germline V gene, CDR1 is MDHEN and CDR2 is SYDVKM. This CDR3 is built from 14 residues. V was pared by 2 bases and J by 5 bases, with 12 bases between. This CDR3 reads CASSLGARGTEAFF. CDR3 sequence (DNA): TGTGCCAGCAGTTTAGGGGCTAGAGGAACTGAAGCTTTCTTT.